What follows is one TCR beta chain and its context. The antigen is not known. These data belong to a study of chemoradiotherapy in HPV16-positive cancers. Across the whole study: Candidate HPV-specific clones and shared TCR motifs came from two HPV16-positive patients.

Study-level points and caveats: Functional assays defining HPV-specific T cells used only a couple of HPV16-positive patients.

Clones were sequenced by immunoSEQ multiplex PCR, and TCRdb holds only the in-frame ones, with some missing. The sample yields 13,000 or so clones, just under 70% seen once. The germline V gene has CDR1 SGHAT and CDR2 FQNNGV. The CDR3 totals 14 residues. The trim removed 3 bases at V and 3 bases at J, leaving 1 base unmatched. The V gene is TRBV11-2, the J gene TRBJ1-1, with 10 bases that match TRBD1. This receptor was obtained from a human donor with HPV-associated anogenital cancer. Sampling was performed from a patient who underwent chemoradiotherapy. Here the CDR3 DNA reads TGTGCCAGCAGCTTTGGGACAGGGGACACTGAAGCTTTCTTT. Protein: CASSFGTGDTEAFF.